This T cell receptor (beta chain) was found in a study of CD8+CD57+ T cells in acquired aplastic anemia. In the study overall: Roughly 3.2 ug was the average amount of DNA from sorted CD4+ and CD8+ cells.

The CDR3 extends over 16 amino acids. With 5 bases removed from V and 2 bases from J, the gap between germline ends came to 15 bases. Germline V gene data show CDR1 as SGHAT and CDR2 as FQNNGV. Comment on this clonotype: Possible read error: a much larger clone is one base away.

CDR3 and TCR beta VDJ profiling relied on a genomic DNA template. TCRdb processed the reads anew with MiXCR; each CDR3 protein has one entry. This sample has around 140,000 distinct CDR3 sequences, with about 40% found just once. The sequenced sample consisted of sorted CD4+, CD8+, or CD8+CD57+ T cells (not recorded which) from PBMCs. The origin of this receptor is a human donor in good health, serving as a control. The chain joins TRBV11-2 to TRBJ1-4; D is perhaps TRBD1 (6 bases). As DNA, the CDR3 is TGTGCCAGCAGCCTCCGACAGGTTCCGACTAATGAAAAACTGTTTTTT. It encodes CASSLRQVPTNEKLFF. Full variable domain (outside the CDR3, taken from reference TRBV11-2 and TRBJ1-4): EAGVAQSPRYKIIEKRQSVAFWCNPISGHATLYWYQQILGQGPKLLIQFQNNGVVDDSQLPKDRFSAERLKGVDSTLKIQPAKLEDSAVYLCASSLRQVPTNEKLFFGSGTQLSVL.